This TCR beta chain was identified in a study of cytomegalovirus exposure and HLA in healthy donors. The study, taken as a whole, reports: Across donors, presence/absence analyses took sequencing depth to be roughly uniform. Reportedly, a later analysis found an Asian-associated ancestry cluster had fewer N-insertions than the roughly 700-donor mean. In a later analysis, TCR beta V- and J-gene trimming was associated with a missense DCLRE1C variant.

The V and J ends lost 0 bases and 9 bases respectively, with 15 bases between them. CDR3 length: 14 residues. Germline CDR1 and CDR2: GTSNPN and SVGIG (reference sequence). A remark on this clone: Its antigen is unknown.

The PCR made use of 60 Vbeta and 13 Jbeta primers. Here immunoSEQ multiplex PCR was the method, and the copy in TCRdb shows in-frame clones only, minus some. The table records a few hundred thousand clones, around nine tenths of them present only once. This receptor was taken from a girl aged 2-10 years in good health and CMV-seronegative. The chain couples TRBV30 to TRBJ2-1, with a weak D call TRBD2 (6 bases). The sample taken for sequencing was PBMCs. CDR3: CAWSVTGAGGEQFF. DNA for the CDR3: TGTGCCTGGAGTGTAACGGGAGCTGGGGGTGAGCAGTTCTTC.